The entry below describes one T cell receptor beta chain. Its recognized antigen is unknown. The sample holds no much larger clone one base away, and base qualities are not on file. CDR3 length: 13 amino acids, cysteine to phenylalanine. Only the CDR3 DNA stays, 39 bases, in frame from base 1. For this chain, trimming is 5 bases at the V end and 6 bases at the J end, and the number of junction bases without a gene match is 6. Via the germline V gene, CDR1 is MRHNA and CDR2 SNTAGT. This sample stems from a study of CD4+ T cells in melanoma (dated by TCRdb to between 2021 and 2024). General notes on the study: The study investigated neoantigen-specific CD4+ T cells in human melanoma.

Libraries were built with the immunoSEQ multiplex PCR assay. TCRdb holds this immuneACCESS table with in-frame rearrangements only. Some clones are missing; in checked studies, unresolved V genes explain under half, and the rest has no known cause. The table for this sample lists 90,000 to 130,000 clones; around 92% of them were counted only once. The ten largest clones add up to roughly 3.5% of the sample. Study-level results and caveats: Neoantigen-specific CD4+ T cells were reported to be correlated with the function of CD8+ T cells, macrophages and B cells. Neoantigen-specific CD4+ T cells in melanoma were reported to show diverse differentiation states.

The donors were people with melanoma. The receptor's source is a human donor with melanoma. The sequencing sample was made of peripheral blood. The chain was built from TRBV6-4 and TRBJ1-1, with 7 bases matching TRBD1. In nucleotide form, the sequence is TGTGCCAGCAGTCCAGACAGGGAATCTGAAGCTTTCTTT. This is translated as CASSPDRESEAFF.